This TCR beta chain is drawn from a study of shared clonotypes between healthy human individuals. Study details: Donors had three CD4 naive, three CD4 memory, two CD8 naive and one CD8 memory plate apiece.

V was pared by 0 bases and J by 1 base, with 0 bases of the junction left unmatched. CDR3 length equals 14 residues. Germline loops: CDR1 SGDLS, CDR2 YYNGEE. Study-wide results and caveats: Some naive CD4 clonotypes, roughly 4.5%, turned up in common across a few donors.

Sequencing was performed with immunoSEQ multiplex PCR; in TCRdb, only in-frame clones are kept and a portion is missing. The top ten hold 1.4% of the sample, which has over a million clones, roughly 80% seen once. Every donor, a Caucasian adult, lived in Nashville, Tennessee. Division of CD4+ cells produced a CD45RA+ naive subset and a CD45RA-negative memory subset. This clone was found a few times. The antigen is not known. The same CDR3 also results from other DNA sequences found in this sample. V gene TRBV9 combines with J gene TRBJ1-2, with 7 bases lining up with TRBD1. Sequencing input: memory CD4+ T cells sorted from blood. Described subset: CD45RA-negative fraction. The clonotype comes from a man between 18 and 29 years old in good health. DNA for the CDR3: TGTGCCAGCAGCGTAGGACAGGGTAACTATGGCTACACCTTC. It encodes CASSVGQGNYGYTF. Looking up the rest from reference TRBV9 and TRBJ1-2 gives the full variable domain: DSGVTQTPKHLITATGQRVTLRCSPRSGDLSVYWYQQSLDQGLQFLIQYYNGEERAKGNILERFSAQQFPDLHSELNLSSLELGDSALYFCASSVGQGNYGYTFGSGTRLTVV.